The 5 T cell receptor beta chains below were found in one sample sequenced in a study of read filtering for tumor transcriptome and immune sequencing. This library used approximately 390 ng RNA and molecular barcoded adaptors spanning alpha/delta and beta/gamma chains. TCRdb called the reads again in MiXCR, with one record for every CDR3 protein. The sample has 130,000 or so distinct CDR3 sequences, roughly 13% seen once. Sequenced input: a population of CD138-negative cells sorted from bone marrow. These receptors were obtained from a donor aged 40 or over with multiple myeloma.

This clonotype was picked up many times. This chain joins TRBV11-2 and TRBJ2-1; 10 bases line up with TRBD2. The CDR3 has 17 residues. Germline values: CDR1 SGHAT, CDR2 FQNNGV. V was clipped by 5 bases and J by 6 bases; unmatched bases: 13. Here the CDR3 DNA reads TGTGCCAGCAGCCCCCAGAGGGGGTTAGCGGGAGGCAATGAGCAGTTCTTC. It codes for CASSPQRGLAGGNEQFF.

This clonotype turned up a few times. The chain couples TRBV12-5 to TRBJ2-6, with a possible D match to TRBD1 (5 bases). The CDR3 is 15 amino acids. CDR1 LGHNT and CDR2 FRNRAP come from the germline V gene. Trimming took 5 bases from V and 0 from J, leaving 8 bases between them. CDR3 region: CASGPRASGANVLTF. The CDR3 DNA is TGTGCTAGTGGTCCCAGGGCCTCTGGGGCCAACGTCCTGACTTTC. Full variable domain (rest looked up from reference TRBV12-5 and TRBJ2-6): DARVTQTPRHKVTEMGQEVTMRCQPILGHNTVFWYRQTMMQGLELLAYFRNRAPLDDSGMPKDRFSAEMPDATLATLKIQPSEPRDSAVYFCASGPRASGANVLTFGAGSRLTVL.

This clonotype has a count of ten or more. The genes are TRBV24-1 and TRBJ2-3, with D perhaps matching TRBD1 (5 bases). The CDR3 runs 15 residues. Trimming shortened V by 4 bases and J by 0 bases, and 10 bases separated the two germline ends. The germline CDR1 and CDR2 sequences are KGHDR and SFDVKD. The CDR3 loop reads CATSDPDKSTDTQYF. In DNA, the CDR3 is TGTGCCACCAGTGACCCGGACAAAAGCACAGATACGCAGTATTTT.

This clonotype was counted ten times or more. This chain joins TRBV15 and TRBJ1-5; possible D gene TRBD1, 5 bases. The germline V and J ends were trimmed by 0 bases and 4 bases, with 10 bases remaining between them. This CDR3 has 15 residues. Germline V gene lookup returns CDR1 LNHNV and CDR2 YYDKDF (reference sequence). The CDR3 spells CATSRDLAGNQPQHF. As DNA, the CDR3 is TGTGCCACCAGCAGAGATCTAGCAGGGAATCAGCCCCAGCATTTT.

Many counts were recorded for this clonotype. The chain has TRBV27 and TRBJ2-1, with 10 bases that match TRBD2. Germline trimming cut 5 bases from V and 0 bases from J; bases unmatched to any gene: 10. The germline CDR1 and CDR2 sequences are MNHEY and SMNVEV (reference sequence). The CDR3 length is 18 residues. CDR3 loop: CASSPGLAHPSSYNEQFF. The CDR3 coding sequence is TGTGCCAGCAGTCCGGGACTAGCGCATCCTAGCTCCTACAATGAGCAGTTCTTC.